This T cell receptor (beta chain) was recovered during a study of cytomegalovirus exposure and HLA in healthy donors. Study results and caveats: A previous analysis found most TCR beta V segments productive roughly 90% or roughly 30% of the time. Indistinguishable V segments, including TRBV6-2 and TRBV6-3, were excluded.

Points on this clone: Antigen unknown.

The J segment lost 5 bases and the V segment lost 1 base, leaving 2 bases of the junction unmatched. The germline gives CDR1 SEHNR, CDR2 FQNEAQ (reference sequence). CDR3 length: 14 residues. It was with 60 Vbeta and 13 Jbeta primers that the PCR ran. Some clones are missing from TCRdb's copy, which holds only in-frame ones; the method was immunoSEQ multiplex PCR. The sample yields about 60,000 clones, about 70% seen once. The specimen was PBMCs. This sequence originates from a woman in her fifties or sixties in good health and CMV-seropositive. The rearrangement joins TRBV7-9 to TRBJ1-2; TRBD1 agrees at 9 bases. In DNA form, the CDR3 reads TGTGCCAGCAGCTTAGGGGACAGGGAATATGGCTACACCTTC. Translating gives CASSLGDREYGYTF.